This TCR beta chain originates from a study of human T cells and chemical hapten exposure. Study-level background: Throughout a study of approximately 5 months, patients underwent weekly scalp administration of diphenylcyclopropenone doses.

This clonotype was detected a few times. The CDR3 is 14 residues long. The V and J ends lost 4 bases and 0 bases respectively, with 9 bases between them. Germline V gives CDR1 WSHSY, CDR2 SAAADI. TCRdb reanalysed the RACE reads using MiXCR and keeps one entry per CDR3 protein. The sample consists of 360,000 or so distinct CDR3 sequences, around 6% of them appearing once. Noted time point: patch test 2, 6 weeks after DPC sensitization. Treatment given: therapeutic diphenylcyclopropenone sensitization with weekly scalp DPC. The study drew its donors from alopecia patients who were 18 to 70 years old and suitable for DPC. The template was total RNA from unfractionated whole blood.

This material consisted of whole blood, taken in connection with sensitization to the hapten diphenylcyclopropenone (DPC). The source of this sequence is a young woman with alopecia areata. Some clones in this sample may be carry-over from other donors' samples. The chain uses TRBV10-2 and TRBJ2-5; D may be TRBD1 or TRBD2 (5 bases each). DNA of the CDR3: TGCGCCAGCAGTGTGGGACCCTACCAAGAGACCCAGTACTTC. Translating gives CASSVGPYQETQYF.